The present T cell receptor beta chain was sequenced within a study of T cell repertoires in cytomegalovirus infection. Across the whole study: Public TCR beta signatures indicated both CMV infection and matching HLA type. Study-level results: Dominating the ex vivo response were HLA-C-restricted CMV-specific TCR beta clonotypes. Cumulative frequency of public TCR beta families picked out carriers of CMV plus the relevant HLA.

TCRdb used MiXCR to reprocess the reads, holding one entry per CDR3 protein. The repertoire consists of hundreds of thousands of distinct CDR3 sequences, with around a third occurring once and the leading ten covering roughly 12%. A few counts support this clonotype. Its antigen is currently unknown. Per the germline V gene, CDR1 is SGHNT and CDR2 is YYREEE (reference sequence). CDR3 length: 11 amino acids. V dropped 8 bases and J dropped 9 bases, with 12 bases sitting between them. The sequences come from cultured CD8+ T cells from PBMCs, collected from culture after CMV antigen stimulation. This sequence was found in a human donor in good health (CMV status not recorded). Some clones in this sample may be carry-over from other donors' samples. This rearrangement joins TRBV5-4 to TRBJ2-1; D is uncertain. The CDR3 region has the DNA TGTGCCAGTACGTTAAGAAGTGAGCAGTTCTTC. Its protein is CASTLRSEQFF.